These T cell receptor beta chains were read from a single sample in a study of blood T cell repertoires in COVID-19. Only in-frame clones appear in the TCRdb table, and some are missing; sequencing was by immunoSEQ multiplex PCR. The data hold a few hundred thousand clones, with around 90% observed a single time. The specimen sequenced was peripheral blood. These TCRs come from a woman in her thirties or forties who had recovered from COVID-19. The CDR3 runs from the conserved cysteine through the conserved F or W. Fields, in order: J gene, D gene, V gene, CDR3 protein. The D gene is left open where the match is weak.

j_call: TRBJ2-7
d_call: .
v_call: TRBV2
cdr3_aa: CASSVGSLPSEQYF

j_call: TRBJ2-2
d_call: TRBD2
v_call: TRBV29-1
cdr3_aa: CSVGLAGAGTGELFF

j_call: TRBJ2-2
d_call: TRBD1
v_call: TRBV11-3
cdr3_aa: CASSSPGQGYTGELFF

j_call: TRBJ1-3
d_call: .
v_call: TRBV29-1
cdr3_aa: CSVSSPSSGNTIYF

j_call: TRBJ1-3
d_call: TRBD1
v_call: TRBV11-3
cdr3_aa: CASSLGGQGTVSGNTIYF

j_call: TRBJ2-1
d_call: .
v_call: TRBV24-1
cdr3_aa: CATTQQGADEQFF

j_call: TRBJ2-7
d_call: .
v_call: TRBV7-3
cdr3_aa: CASSGKYYLSYEQYF

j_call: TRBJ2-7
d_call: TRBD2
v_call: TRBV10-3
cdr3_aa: CAISGSGTSGNPYEQYF

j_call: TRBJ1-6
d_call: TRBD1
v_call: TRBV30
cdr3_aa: CAWTRQGTLNSPLHF

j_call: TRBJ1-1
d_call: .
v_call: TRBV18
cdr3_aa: CATSPAGADTEAFF

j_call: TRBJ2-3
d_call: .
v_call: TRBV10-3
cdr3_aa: CAISDLSGSGSDTQYF

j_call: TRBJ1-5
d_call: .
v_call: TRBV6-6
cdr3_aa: CASSYSAGMGQPQHF

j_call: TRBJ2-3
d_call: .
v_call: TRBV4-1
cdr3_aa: CASSPLPGSPAPFNQYF

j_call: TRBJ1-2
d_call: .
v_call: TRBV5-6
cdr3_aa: CASSFAGGGYTF